The rows below give T cell receptor beta chains drawn from one sample of a study of blood T cell repertoires in COVID-19. Repertoires were generated with immunoSEQ multiplex PCR, while TCRdb's copy carries only in-frame clones and drops some. The sample has over 100,000 clones, over 60% seen once. Sequencing was carried out using peripheral blood. These receptors were taken from a human donor in a cohort sampled during active or convalescent COVID-19. Both conserved end residues are part of each CDR3. D genes are given only for firm matches. Not all rows give a size; the values are once, few, many and, for expanded clones, a class.

length: 12
V: TRBV7-9
J: TRBJ2-1
size: NA
D: NA
DNA: TGTGCCAGCAGCTTAAGCGACCTCATTCAGTTCTTC
CDR3: CASSLSDLIQFF

length: 15
V: TRBV3-1/TRBV3-2
J: TRBJ1-1
size: few
D: NA
DNA: TGTGCCAGCAGCCAAACTCGGACAAACGGCGCTGAAGCTTTCTTT
CDR3: CASSQTRTNGAEAFF

length: 14
V: TRBV5-5
J: TRBJ2-3
size: NA
D: NA
DNA: TGTGCCAGCAGCCCTCTGACTAGCACAGATACGCAGTATTTT
CDR3: CASSPLTSTDTQYF

length: 12
V: TRBV18
J: TRBJ1-2
size: NA
D: NA
DNA: TGTGCCAGCTCACCTACAGGCTATGGCTACACCTTC
CDR3: CASSPTGYGYTF

length: 17
V: TRBV27
J: TRBJ1-4
size: NA
D: NA
DNA: TGTGCCATTACTACCGGGACAAGCCCCATTTTTAATGAAAAACTGTTTTTT
CDR3: CAITTGTSPIFNEKLFF

length: 15
V: TRBV4-3
J: TRBJ2-2
size: few
D: NA
DNA: TGCGCCAGCAGCCAAGAGGAGGTGCACACCGGGGAGCTGTTTTTT
CDR3: CASSQEEVHTGELFF

length: 16
V: TRBV18
J: TRBJ2-7
size: NA
D: NA
DNA: TGTGCCAGCTCACTCACCCTCATCCGGGGTAAGGGCGAGCAGTACTTC
CDR3: CASSLTLIRGKGEQYF

length: 15
V: TRBV7-9
J: TRBJ1-1
size: once
D: NA
DNA: TGTGCCAGCAGCTTCCCTCACGGGGGAGTGTATGACGCTTTCTTT
CDR3: CASSFPHGGVYDAFF

length: 14
V: TRBV30
J: TRBJ1-2
size: NA
D: TRBD1
DNA: TGTGCCTCCTTAAGTGGGACAGTCCCCGGTGGCTACACCTTC
CDR3: CASLSGTVPGGYTF

length: 13
V: TRBV7-9
J: TRBJ2-7
size: NA
D: NA
DNA: TGTGCCAGCAGCTGGGGCCTTACCTACGAGCAGTACTTC
CDR3: CASSWGLTYEQYF

length: 15
V: TRBV3-1/TRBV3-2
J: TRBJ2-7
size: NA
D: TRBD2
DNA: TGTGCCAGCAGCCAAGGACTAGCGGGAACCTACGAGCAGTACTTC
CDR3: CASSQGLAGTYEQYF

length: 13
V: TRBV2
J: TRBJ2-2
size: NA
D: NA
DNA: TGTGCCAGCAGTGGGCAGGCCACCGGGGAGCTGTTTTTT
CDR3: CASSGQATGELFF

length: 17
V: TRBV4-1
J: TRBJ2-7
size: NA
D: TRBD2
DNA: TGCGCCAGCAGCCAAGGAATCCCCCCGGGACTATTTGACGAGCAGTACTTC
CDR3: CASSQGIPPGLFDEQYF

length: 16
V: TRBV3-1/TRBV3-2
J: TRBJ2-1
size: once
D: TRBD2
DNA: TGTGCCAGCAGCCAAGCACCGAGCGGGGGGTCGAATGAGCAGTTCTTC
CDR3: CASSQAPSGGSNEQFF

length: 15
V: TRBV9
J: TRBJ1-2
size: few
D: TRBD1
DNA: TGTGCCAGCAGCGTCTGGGACAGTACTAACTATGGCTACACCTTC
CDR3: CASSVWDSTNYGYTF

length: 14
V: TRBV28
J: TRBJ2-7
size: NA
D: NA
DNA: TGTGCCAGCAGTTTGCCCGGGATCACGTACGAGCAGTACTTC
CDR3: CASSLPGITYEQYF

length: 15
V: TRBV5-1
J: TRBJ1-1
size: NA
D: TRBD1
DNA: TGCGCCAGCAGAGAAAGGACAGGGGGCAACACTGAAGCTTTCTTT
CDR3: CASRERTGGNTEAFF

length: 17
V: TRBV5-4
J: TRBJ1-4
size: NA
D: TRBD1
DNA: TGTGCCAGCAGCAACCGGGACAGACAAGCAACTAATGAAAAACTGTTTTTT
CDR3: CASSNRDRQATNEKLFF

length: 17
V: TRBV4-3
J: TRBJ2-1
size: NA
D: NA
DNA: TGCGCCAGCAGCCAAGGTCTGCCTTACTACTCCTACAATGAGCAGTTCTTC
CDR3: CASSQGLPYYSYNEQFF

length: 14
V: TRBV7-2
J: TRBJ1-2
size: NA
D: NA
DNA: TGTGCCAGCAGCTTAGTCAGGGGCCGGAATGGCTACACCTTC
CDR3: CASSLVRGRNGYTF

length: 13
V: TRBV5-4
J: TRBJ2-7
size: few
D: NA
DNA: TGTGCCAGCAGCGTAACAGGTTCCAACGAGCAGTACTTC
CDR3: CASSVTGSNEQYF

length: 15
V: TRBV7-6
J: TRBJ1-2
size: few
D: NA
DNA: TGTGCCAGCAGCTTAGGGCACTCCGGGAGCTATGGCTACACCTTC
CDR3: CASSLGHSGSYGYTF

length: 15
V: TRBV7-2
J: TRBJ2-1
size: NA
D: TRBD1
DNA: TGTGCCAGCAGCTTGTTCGACAGGGGGCCTTCTGAGCAGTTCTTC
CDR3: CASSLFDRGPSEQFF